The source of this TCR beta chain is a study of cytomegalovirus exposure and HLA in healthy donors. On the study more broadly: Early release data held tens of millions of unique TCRs from HLA-typed donors.

The CDR3 sequence is 12 residues long. The trim removed 1 base at V and 12 bases at J, leaving 2 bases unmatched. Germline CDR1 is MGHRA and CDR2 is YSYEKL. Study-level findings and limits: With later analysis, a missense DCLRE1C variant became linked to TCR beta V- and J-gene trimming. Among the most significant clusters, several appeared linked to common viral pathogens in a later analysis. The study dropped some indistinguishable V segments, TRBV6-2 and TRBV6-3 among them.

PCR amplification relied on 60 Vbeta primers (plus 13 Jbeta primers). Profiling relied on immunoSEQ multiplex PCR, and the TCRdb table lists in-frame clones only, not all of them. The sample records around 67,000 clones, 65% to 70% being singletons. Remarks on this clone: Its target is not known.

This receptor was identified in a woman aged 30 to 39 in good health and CMV-seronegative. Material for sequencing was PBMCs. The chain is built from TRBV4-1 and TRBJ1-4; TRBD1 aligns across 7 bases. In DNA, the CDR3 is TGCGCCAGCAGCCAAGGGACAGGTGAACTGTTTTTT. Protein sequence: CASSQGTGELFF.